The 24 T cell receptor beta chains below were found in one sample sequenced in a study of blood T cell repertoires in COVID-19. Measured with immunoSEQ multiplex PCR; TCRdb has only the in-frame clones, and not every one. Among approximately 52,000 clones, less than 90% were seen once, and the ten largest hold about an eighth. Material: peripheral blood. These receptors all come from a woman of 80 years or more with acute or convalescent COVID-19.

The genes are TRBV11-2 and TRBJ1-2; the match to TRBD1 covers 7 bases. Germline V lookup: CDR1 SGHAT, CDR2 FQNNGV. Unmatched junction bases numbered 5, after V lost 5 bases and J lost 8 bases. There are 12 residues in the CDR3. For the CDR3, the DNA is TGTGCCAGCAGCCCTGGGACAGCCGGCTACACCTTC. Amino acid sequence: CASSPGTAGYTF.

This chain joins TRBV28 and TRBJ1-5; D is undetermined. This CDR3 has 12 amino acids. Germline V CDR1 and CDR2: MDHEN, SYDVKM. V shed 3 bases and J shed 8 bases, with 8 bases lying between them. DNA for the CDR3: TGTGCCAGCAGTTTGAGGGTGGAGCCCCAGCATTTT. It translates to CASSLRVEPQHF.

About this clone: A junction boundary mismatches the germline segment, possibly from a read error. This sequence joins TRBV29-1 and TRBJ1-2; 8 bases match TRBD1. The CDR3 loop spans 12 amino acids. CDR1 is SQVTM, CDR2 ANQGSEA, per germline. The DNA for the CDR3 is TGCAGCGCGACAGGGGCAAACTATGGCTACACCTTT. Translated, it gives CSATGANYGYTF.

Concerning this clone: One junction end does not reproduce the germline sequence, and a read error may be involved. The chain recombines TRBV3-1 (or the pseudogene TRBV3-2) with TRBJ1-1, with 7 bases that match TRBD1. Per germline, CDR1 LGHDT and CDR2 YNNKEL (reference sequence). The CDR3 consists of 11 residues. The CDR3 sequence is CASSQAGGTIF. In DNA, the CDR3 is TGTGCCAGCAGCCAAGCAGGGGGGACGATCTTT.

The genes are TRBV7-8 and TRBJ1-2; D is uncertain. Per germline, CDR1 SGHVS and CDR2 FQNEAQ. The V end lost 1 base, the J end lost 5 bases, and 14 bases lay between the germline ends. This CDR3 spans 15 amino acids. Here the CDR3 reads CASSLDWQAFYGYTF. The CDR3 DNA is TGTGCCAGCAGCTTAGACTGGCAGGCTTTTTATGGCTACACCTTC.

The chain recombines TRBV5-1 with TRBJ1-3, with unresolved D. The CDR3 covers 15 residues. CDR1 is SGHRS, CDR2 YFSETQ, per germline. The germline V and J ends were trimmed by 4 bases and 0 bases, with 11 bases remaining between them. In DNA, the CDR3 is TGCGCCAGCAGCCAGGAAGGGAGCTCTGGAAACACCATATATTTT. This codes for CASSQEGSSGNTIYF.

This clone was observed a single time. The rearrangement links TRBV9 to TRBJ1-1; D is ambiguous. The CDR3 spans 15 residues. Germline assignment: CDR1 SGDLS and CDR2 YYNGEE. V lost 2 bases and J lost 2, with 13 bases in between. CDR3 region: CASSVDGVANTEAFF. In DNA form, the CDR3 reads TGTGCCAGCAGCGTTGATGGAGTGGCAAACACTGAAGCTTTCTTT.

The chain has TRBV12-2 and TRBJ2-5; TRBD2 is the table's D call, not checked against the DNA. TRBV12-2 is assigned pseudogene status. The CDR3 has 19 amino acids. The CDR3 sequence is CASRLMGLTSRGHQETQYF. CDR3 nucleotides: TGTGCAAGTCGCTTAATGGGTCTGACTAGCCGGGGGCACCAAGAGACCCAGTACTTC.

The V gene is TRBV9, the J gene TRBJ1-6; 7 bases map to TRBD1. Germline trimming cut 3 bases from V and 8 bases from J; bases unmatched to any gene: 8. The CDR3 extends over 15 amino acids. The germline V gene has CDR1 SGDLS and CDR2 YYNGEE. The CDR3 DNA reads TGTGCCAGCAGCGCCCGGACAGGCTTCGATTCACCCCTCCACTTT. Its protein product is CASSARTGFDSPLHF.

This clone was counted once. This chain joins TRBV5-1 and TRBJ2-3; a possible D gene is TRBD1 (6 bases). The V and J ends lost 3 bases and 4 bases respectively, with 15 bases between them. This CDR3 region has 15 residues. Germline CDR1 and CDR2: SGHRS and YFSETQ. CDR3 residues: CASSSQQGLSDTQYF. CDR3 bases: TGCGCCAGCAGCTCGCAACAGGGTTTGTCAGATACGCAGTATTTT.

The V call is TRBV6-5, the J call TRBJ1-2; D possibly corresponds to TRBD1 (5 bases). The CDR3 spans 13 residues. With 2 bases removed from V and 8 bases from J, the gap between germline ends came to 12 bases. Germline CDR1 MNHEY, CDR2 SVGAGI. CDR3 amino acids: CASSYGGYGGYTF. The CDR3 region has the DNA TGTGCCAGCAGTTACGGGGGGTACGGCGGCTACACCTTC.

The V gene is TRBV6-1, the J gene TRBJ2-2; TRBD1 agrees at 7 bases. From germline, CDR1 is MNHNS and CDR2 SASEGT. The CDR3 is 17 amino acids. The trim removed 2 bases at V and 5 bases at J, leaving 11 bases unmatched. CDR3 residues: CASSETRQGIGTGELFF. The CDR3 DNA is TGTGCCAGCAGTGAAACGAGACAGGGTATTGGGACCGGGGAGCTGTTTTTT.

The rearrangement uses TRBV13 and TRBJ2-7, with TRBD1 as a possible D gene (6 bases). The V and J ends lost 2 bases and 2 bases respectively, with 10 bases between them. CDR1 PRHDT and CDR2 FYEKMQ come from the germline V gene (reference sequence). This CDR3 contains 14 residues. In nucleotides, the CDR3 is TGTGCCAGCAGCTTAAGGGACACAGCCTACGAGCAGTACTTC. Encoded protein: CASSLRDTAYEQYF.

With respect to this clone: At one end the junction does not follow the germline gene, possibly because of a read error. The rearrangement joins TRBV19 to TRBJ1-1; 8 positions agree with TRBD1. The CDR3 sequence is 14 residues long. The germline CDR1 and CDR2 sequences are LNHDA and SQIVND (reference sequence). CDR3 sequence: CASRIGQGNTEAFF. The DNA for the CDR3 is TGTGCCAGTAGAATAGGACAGGGAAACACTGAAGCTTTCTTT.

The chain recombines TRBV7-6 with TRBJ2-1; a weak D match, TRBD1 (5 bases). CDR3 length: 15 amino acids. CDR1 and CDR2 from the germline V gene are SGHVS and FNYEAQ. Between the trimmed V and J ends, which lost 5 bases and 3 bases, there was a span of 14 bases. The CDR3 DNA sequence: TGTGCCAGCAGCGTAAGGGGAAGTGACTACAATGAGCAGTTCTTC. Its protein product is CASSVRGSDYNEQFF.

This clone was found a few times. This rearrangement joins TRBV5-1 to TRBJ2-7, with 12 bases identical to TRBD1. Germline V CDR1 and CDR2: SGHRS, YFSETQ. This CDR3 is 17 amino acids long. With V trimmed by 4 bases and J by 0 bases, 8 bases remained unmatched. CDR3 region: CASSRGDRGQSSYEQYF. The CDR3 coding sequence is TGCGCCAGCAGCCGAGGGGACAGGGGGCAAAGCTCCTACGAGCAGTACTTC.

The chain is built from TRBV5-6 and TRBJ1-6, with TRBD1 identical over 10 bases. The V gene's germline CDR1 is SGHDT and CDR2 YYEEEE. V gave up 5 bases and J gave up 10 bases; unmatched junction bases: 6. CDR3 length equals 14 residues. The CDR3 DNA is TGTGCCAGCAGAGGGGACAGGGGCAACTCACCCCTCCACTTT. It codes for CASRGDRGNSPLHF.

The CDR3 loop reads CASSISGFRTSGAQTRLNEQFF. Here the CDR3 DNA reads TGTGCCAGTAGTATTTCAGGTTTTCGGACTAGCGGGGCACAAACCCGTCTAAATGAGCAGTTCTTC. V usage is TRBV19 and J usage is TRBJ2-1, with TRBD2 matching over 12 bases. Trimming cost V 3 bases and J 7 bases; bases outside gene matches: 25. Germline V gene sequence: CDR1 LNHDA, CDR2 SQIVND (reference sequence). CDR3 size: 22 residues.

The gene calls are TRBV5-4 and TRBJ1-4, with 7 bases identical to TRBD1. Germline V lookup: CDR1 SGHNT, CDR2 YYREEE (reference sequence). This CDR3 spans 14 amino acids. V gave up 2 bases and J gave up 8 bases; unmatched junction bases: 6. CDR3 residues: CASSLQGSNEKLFF. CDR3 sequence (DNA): TGTGCCAGCAGCTTACAGGGGAGTAACGAAAAACTGTTTTTT.

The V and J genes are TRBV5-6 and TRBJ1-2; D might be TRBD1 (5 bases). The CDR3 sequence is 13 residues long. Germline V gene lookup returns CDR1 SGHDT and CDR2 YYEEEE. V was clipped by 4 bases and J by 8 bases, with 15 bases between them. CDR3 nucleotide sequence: TGTGCCAGCAGCGTCCAGGGTTATGGAGGCTACACCTTC. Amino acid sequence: CASSVQGYGGYTF.

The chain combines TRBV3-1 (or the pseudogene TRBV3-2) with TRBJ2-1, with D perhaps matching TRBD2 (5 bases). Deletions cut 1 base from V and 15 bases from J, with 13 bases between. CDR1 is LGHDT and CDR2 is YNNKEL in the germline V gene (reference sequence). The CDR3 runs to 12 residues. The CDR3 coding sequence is TGTGCCAGCAGCCAAGGTTCTACCGCGGGGTTCTTC. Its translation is CASSQGSTAGFF.

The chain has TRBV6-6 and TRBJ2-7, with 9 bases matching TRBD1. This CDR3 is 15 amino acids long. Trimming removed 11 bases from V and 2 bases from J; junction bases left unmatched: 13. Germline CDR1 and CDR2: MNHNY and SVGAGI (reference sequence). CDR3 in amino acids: CASSTPGTGTYEQYF. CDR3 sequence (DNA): TGTGCCTCAAGCACGCCCGGGACAGGGACCTACGAGCAGTACTTC.

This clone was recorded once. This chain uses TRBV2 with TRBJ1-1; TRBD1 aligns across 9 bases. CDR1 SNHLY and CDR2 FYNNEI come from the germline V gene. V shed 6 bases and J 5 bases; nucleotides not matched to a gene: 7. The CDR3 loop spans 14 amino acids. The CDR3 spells CASRLQGAGTEAFF. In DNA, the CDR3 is TGTGCCAGCAGGTTACAGGGGGCTGGAACTGAAGCTTTCTTT. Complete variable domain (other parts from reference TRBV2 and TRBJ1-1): EPEVTQTPSHQVTQMGQEVILRCVPISNHLYFYWYRQILGQKVEFLVSFYNNEISEKSEIFDDQFSVERPDGSNFTLKIRSTKLEDSAMYFCASRLQGAGTEAFFGQGTRLTVV.

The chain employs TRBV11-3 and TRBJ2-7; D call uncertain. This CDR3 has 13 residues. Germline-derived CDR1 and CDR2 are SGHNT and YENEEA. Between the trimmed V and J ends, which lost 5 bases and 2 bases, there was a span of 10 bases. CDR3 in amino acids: CASSPRVTYEQYF. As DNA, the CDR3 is TGTGCCAGCAGCCCCCGGGTGACCTACGAGCAGTACTTC.